This T cell receptor beta chain is drawn from a study of T cells in Graves' hyperthyroidism and ophthalmopathy. The V and J ends lost 3 bases and 7 bases respectively, with 22 bases between them. The CDR3 is 17 residues long. The germline V gene encodes CDR1 MDHEN and CDR2 SYDVKM. Authors of the study amplified TCR beta CDR3 regions from RNA transcripts. The primer set for the first-round RT-PCR of the TCR CDR3 was HTBI. One entry per CDR3 protein results from TCRdb running MiXCR on the multiplex PCR reads. The repertoire has around 500,000 distinct CDR3 sequences, roughly 15% of them found once; the top ten carry 25% to 35%. Only a few counts were recorded for this clonotype.

Sequences were obtained from blood. This chain uses TRBV28 with TRBJ1-5; a weak D match, TRBD1 (5 bases). The sequence was collected from a woman aged 30 to 39 with Graves' ophthalmopathy. This CDR3 reads CASSFFSGQGGIQPQHF. CDR3 sequence (DNA): TGTGCCAGCAGTTTTTTTTCCGGGCAGGGCGGAATCCAGCCCCAGCATTTT.